The clone carrying this T cell receptor beta chain was found a few times. Its target is not known. This sample stems from a study of identical twins. This CDR3 comprises 11 residues. Germline assignment: CDR1 SEHNR and CDR2 FQNEAQ (reference sequence). V was cut by 7 bases and J by 6 bases, with 9 bases left in between. Study conclusions and caveats: Within cord blood, abundant beta clonotypes carried fewer insertions, but memory repertoires showed no such trend. Analyses based on zero insertions could be partly confounded by invariant MAIT and iNKT cells.

In every case, the donor was a healthy Caucasian. TCRdb re-derived calls from the 5' RACE reads in MiXCR, one entry per CDR3 protein. The table records approximately 670,000 distinct CDR3 sequences, 5.5% to 6.5% of them present only once. The chain combines TRBV7-9 with TRBJ1-1, with D perhaps matching TRBD1 (5 bases). This sequence originates from a man younger than 35 in good health. Sequencing input: naive T cells sorted from blood. The CDR3 region is CASTGGAEAFF. The CDR3, as DNA: TGTGCCAGCACCGGGGGGGCTGAAGCTTTCTTT.